This T cell receptor beta chain derives from a study of monozygotic twins with inflammatory bowel disease. General observations from the study: Sharing of clonotypes with others was lower in IBD patients than in healthy twins, and this was especially so with disease activity. Differing immunosuppressive treatments may have added variability to patient repertoires.

This CDR3 contains 11 residues. Germline CDR1 reads SQVTM; CDR2 reads ANQGSEA. Total RNA amounting to 3,500 to 4,000 ng went into each TCR library. TCRdb reprocessed the 5' RACE reads and keeps a single row for each CDR3 protein, giving no DNA. With fewer than 550,000 distinct CDR3 sequences in the sample, the ten largest clones hold around 2.5%. As concerns this clonotype: The antigen is unknown.

The genes are TRBV29-1 and TRBJ2-3. Sequenced sample: blood. The receptor was isolated from a human donor with ulcerative colitis or Crohn's disease, or a healthy co-twin of an affected twin (not recorded which). The CDR3: CSVGQTDTQYF.